This is a list of T cell receptor beta chains from one sample in a study of blood T cell repertoires in COVID-19. Profiled with immunoSEQ multiplex PCR; TCRdb holds only in-frame clones, not every one. The profile covers approximately 100,000 clones, with roughly 80% appearing a single time and about 4% taken by the ten largest. The source material was peripheral blood. The source is a man in his 60s with acute or convalescent COVID-19. Both conserved end residues are part of each CDR3. A D gene is named only where the DNA matches it firmly. A clone size is listed for some rows: how often the clone was seen (once, few, many), or a class if it is expanded.

cdr3_aa	cdr3_nt	j_call	clone_size	d_call	v_call
CASSWTGIAQPQHF	TGTGCCAGCAGTTGGACAGGGATTGCTCAGCCCCAGCATTTT	TRBJ1-5	once	TRBD1	TRBV28
CASSPLPPIREQFF	TGTGCCAGCAGTCCACTGCCCCCAATCCGTGAGCAGTTCTTC	TRBJ2-1	.	.	TRBV6-1
CASSAGQAPTVAKNIQYF	TGTGCCAGCAGCGCGGGACAGGCCCCAACCGTAGCCAAAAACATTCAGTACTTC	TRBJ2-4	.	TRBD1	TRBV9
CASSPLRQGRHKYGYTF	TGTGCCAGCAGCCCTTTAAGACAGGGTCGTCATAAGTATGGCTACACCTTC	TRBJ1-2	.	TRBD1	TRBV6-2/TRBV6-3
CASSLVSSRYVHEQFF	TGTGCCAGCAGCTTAGTATCTAGTAGGTATGTGCATGAGCAGTTCTTC	TRBJ2-1	.	.	TRBV7-2
CASSLTGQAGDTQYF	TGTGCCAGCAGCTTAACAGGACAGGCGGGAGATACGCAGTATTTT	TRBJ2-3	.	TRBD1	TRBV7-3
CASSFQRGFVLEQYF	TGTGCCAGCAGCTTTCAGCGGGGGTTCGTGCTCGAGCAGTACTTC	TRBJ2-7	.	TRBD2	TRBV11-2
CAISEGTPRTEAFF	TGTGCCATCAGTGAGGGGACACCCCGCACTGAAGCTTTCTTT	TRBJ1-1	.	.	TRBV10-3
CASSSTSDPYNEQFF	TGTGCCAGCAGCTCGACTAGTGACCCCTACAATGAGCAGTTCTTC	TRBJ2-1	.	.	TRBV13
CASSISGGVKYF	TGTGCCAGTAGTATCTCTGGGGGCGTAAAGTATTTT	TRBJ2-3	few	.	TRBV19
CASSVEDRGLGTQYF	TGTGCCAGCAGCGTAGAGGACAGGGGGCTTGGGACCCAGTACTTC	TRBJ2-5	.	TRBD1	TRBV9
CASGLETSGGLRIDTQYF	TGTGCTAGTGGTTTGGAGACTAGCGGGGGACTGAGGATAGATACGCAGTATTTT	TRBJ2-3	.	TRBD2	TRBV12-5
CASSAPDRINTGELFF	TGTGCCAGCTCAGCCCCGGACAGGATTAACACCGGGGAGCTGTTTTTT	TRBJ2-2	.	TRBD1	TRBV18
CASSLIQRQETQYF	TGTGCCAGCAGCTTAATCCAGCGCCAAGAGACCCAGTACTTC	TRBJ2-5	.	.	TRBV5-6
CASSQGNSGRQETQYF	TGTGCCAGCAGCCAAGGTAATAGCGGGCGCCAAGAGACCCAGTACTTC	TRBJ2-5	.	TRBD2	TRBV3-1/TRBV3-2
CASSRTRQVFNYGYTF	TGTGCCAGCAGTCGAACTCGACAGGTTTTTAACTATGGCTACACCTTC	TRBJ1-2	.	.	TRBV6-6
CASSLGQGLFF	TGTGCCAGCAGTCTTGGACAGGGACTGTTTTTT	TRBJ1-4	few	TRBD1	TRBV28
CASSLPGTGNTGELFF	TGTGCCAGCAGTTTACCCGGGACAGGGAACACCGGGGAGCTGTTTTTT	TRBJ2-2	once	TRBD1	TRBV27
CASSFSKVAGAGELFF	TGTGCCAGCAGCTTTTCCAAAGTAGCGGGAGCCGGGGAGCTGTTTTTT	TRBJ2-2	medium-sized	TRBD2	TRBV7-3
CAISEIGGGVAETQYF	TGTGCCATCAGTGAGATCGGAGGGGGCGTCGCGGAGACCCAGTACTTC	TRBJ2-5	.	.	TRBV10-3
CASNEQGQFNTEAFF	TGTGCCAGCAACGAACAGGGACAGTTTAACACTGAAGCTTTCTTT	TRBJ1-1	.	TRBD1	TRBV7-8
CASSPSGGSNEQFF	TGTGCTAGCAGCCCATCCGGGGGATCCAATGAGCAGTTCTTC	TRBJ2-1	.	.	TRBV7-7
CASIPGSLNTEAFF	TGTGCCAGTATCCCGGGGAGTTTGAACACTGAAGCTTTCTTT	TRBJ1-1	.	.	TRBV19
CASSLGHIGNTIYF	TGTGCCAGCAGCCTAGGACATATTGGAAACACCATATATTTT	TRBJ1-3	few	.	TRBV28
CASSIPQGTGANVLTF	TGTGCCAGTAGTATTCCTCAGGGGACCGGGGCCAACGTCCTGACTTTC	TRBJ2-6	few	.	TRBV19
CASSLGQGLQETQYF	TGTGCCAGCAGCCTCGGACAGGGGCTACAAGAGACCCAGTACTTC	TRBJ2-5	.	TRBD1	TRBV11-3
CASSARGENTEAFF	TGTGCCAGCAGTGCTCGGGGGGAGAACACTGAAGCTTTCTTT	TRBJ1-1	.	.	TRBV25-1
CASSLNRANEAFF	TGTGCCAGCTCATTGAACAGGGCCAATGAAGCTTTCTTT	TRBJ1-1	.	.	TRBV7-2
CAWSRRSYEQYF	TGTGCCTGGAGTAGGAGGTCCTACGAGCAGTACTTC	TRBJ2-7	.	.	TRBV30
CAISPSGGNTGELFF	TGTGCCATCAGCCCTAGCGGGGGCAACACCGGGGAGCTGTTTTTT	TRBJ2-2	.	TRBD2	TRBV10-3
CASSFRGEQYF	TGTGCCAGCAGTTTCCGGGGCGAGCAGTACTTC	TRBJ2-7	.	.	TRBV12-3/TRBV12-4
CASSYSGRGDNEQFF	TGTGCCAGCAGTTACAGCGGGAGGGGAGACAATGAGCAGTTCTTC	TRBJ2-1	.	TRBD2	TRBV6-5
CASSLSVLSSYEQYF	TGTGCCAGCAGCCTTAGCGTCTTAAGCTCCTACGAGCAGTACTTC	TRBJ2-7	.	.	TRBV7-2
CASSLGQGWYEQYF	TGTGCCAGCAGCCTTGGACAGGGGTGGTACGAGCAGTACTTC	TRBJ2-7	.	TRBD1	TRBV3-1/TRBV3-2
CATSDLGVQDNSPLHF	TGTGCCACCAGTGATTTGGGGGTACAGGATAATTCACCCCTCCACTTT	TRBJ1-6	.	.	TRBV24-1
CASSLDTSSYEQYF	TGTGCCAGCAGCTTAGATACGAGCTCCTACGAGCAGTACTTC	TRBJ2-7	.	.	TRBV7-6
CASRGTGGPLQYTGELFF	TGTGCCAGCAGAGGGACAGGGGGCCCTCTTCAGTACACCGGGGAGCTGTTTTTT	TRBJ2-2	.	TRBD1	TRBV27
CASSLEVQARIYNEQFF	TGTGCCAGCAGCTTAGAGGTCCAGGCCCGTATTTACAATGAGCAGTTCTTC	TRBJ2-1	.	.	TRBV7-6
CASSPRTSGGLAKNIQYF	TGTGCCAGCAGCCCGCGGACTAGCGGGGGACTAGCCAAAAACATTCAGTACTTC	TRBJ2-4	.	TRBD2	TRBV7-9
CASSYQANTEAFF	TGTGCCAGCAGTTATCAAGCGAACACTGAAGCTTTCTTT	TRBJ1-1	.	.	TRBV6-2/TRBV6-3
CASSQGVGGRTEAFF	TGCGCCAGCAGCCAGGGCGTGGGGGGGCGCACTGAAGCTTTCTTT	TRBJ1-1	once	.	TRBV4-1
CASSWDRGNEQFF	TGCGCCAGCAGCTGGGACAGGGGTAATGAGCAGTTCTTC	TRBJ2-1	.	TRBD1	TRBV5-1
CASSDQGAKDEKLFF	TGTGCCAGCAGTGATCAGGGGGCGAAAGACGAAAAACTGTTTTTT	TRBJ1-4	.	TRBD1	TRBV3-1/TRBV3-2
CASSRETEAFF	TGTGCCAGTAGTAGGGAGACTGAAGCTTTCTTT	TRBJ1-1	.	.	TRBV19
CASSASGSNRGWFF	TGTGCCAGCAGCGCTAGCGGCTCGAATAGGGGTTGGTTCTTC	TRBJ2-1	.	TRBD2	TRBV7-3
CRAVLDTEAFF	TGCAGGGCCGTGTTGGACACTGAAGCTTTCTTT	TRBJ1-1	.	.	TRBV20-1
CASSGDRESGNQPQHF	TGTGCCAGCAGTGGCGACAGGGAGTCAGGCAATCAGCCCCAGCATTTT	TRBJ1-5	.	TRBD1	TRBV6-4
CATSDPLAGSTDTQYF	TGTGCCACCAGTGATCCACTAGCGGGAAGCACAGATACGCAGTATTTT	TRBJ2-3	.	TRBD2	TRBV24-1
CASKGGGQVVEQFF	TGTGCCAGCAAAGGGGGGGGGCAGGTAGTAGAGCAGTTCTTC	TRBJ2-1	.	.	TRBV28
CATSDSRAHGELFF	TGTGCCACCAGTGATTCGCGGGCTCACGGGGAGCTGTTTTTT	TRBJ2-2	.	.	TRBV24-1
CASSLRGGYEQYF	TGTGCCAGCAGTTTACGAGGGGGCTACGAGCAGTACTTC	TRBJ2-7	.	.	TRBV27
CASSLDQRSYNEQFF	TGTGCCAGCAGCTTAGACCAGCGGTCCTACAATGAGCAGTTCTTC	TRBJ2-1	.	.	TRBV7-8
CASSSQGARLGQETQYF	TGCGCCAGCAGCTCACAGGGGGCGCGACTAGGCCAAGAGACCCAGTACTTC	TRBJ2-5	.	TRBD1	TRBV5-1